The 20 T cell receptor beta chains given below trace back to one sample, sequenced in a study of glioma-infiltrating T cells. Using RNA template, CDR3s of TCR alpha and beta were amplified with iRepertoire arm-PCR. TCRdb re-derived calls from the multiplex PCR reads in MiXCR, one entry per CDR3 protein. The sample gives some 93,000 distinct CDR3 sequences, about 40% of which show up once; about two fifths is in the top ten. The material sequenced was glioma tissue, nonneoplastic brain tissue, or PBMCs (not recorded which). The receptors originated from a human donor with low-grade glioma or glioblastoma, undergoing nonglioma brain surgery, or in good health (not recorded which).

The table lists this clonotype with many counts. The chain links TRBV6-4 to TRBJ2-2; D gene uncertain. In germline, CDR1 is MRHNA, CDR2 SNTAGT. The CDR3 covers 14 residues. Between the trimmed V and J ends, which lost 2 bases and 3 bases, there was a span of 7 bases. The CDR3 nucleotides read TGTGCCAGCAGTGACACAGACTACACCGGGGAGCTGTTTTTT. Translation: CASSDTDYTGELFF.

Points on this clonotype: One junction end does not reproduce the germline sequence, and a read error may be involved. The V call is TRBV20-1, the J call TRBJ1-6, with D perhaps TRBD1 (6 bases). Germline V gives CDR1 DFQATT, CDR2 SNEGSKA (reference sequence). The CDR3 is 15 amino acids. Here the CDR3 DNA reads TGCAGTGCTGGTAAACAGGGAGTGGATAATTCCCCCCACCACTTT. The encoded protein is CSAGKQGVDNSPHHF.

The chain combines TRBV3-1 with TRBJ2-4; 12 bases align to TRBD2. V lost 1 base, J lost 6 bases, and 7 bases stayed unmatched. Germline V lookup: CDR1 LGHDT, CDR2 YNNKEL (reference sequence). This CDR3 has 17 amino acids. CDR3 coding DNA: TGTGCCAGCAGCCAAGGGACTAGCGGGACAGATAGAAACATTCAGTACTTC. This codes for CASSQGTSGTDRNIQYF.

This clonotype was detected many times. The V and J genes are TRBV29-1 and TRBJ1-3; maybe TRBD1 (6 bases). The length of the CDR3 is 14 residues. The V and J ends lost 5 bases and 1 base respectively, with 12 bases between them. Per germline, CDR1 SQVTM and CDR2 ANQGSEA. This chain's CDR3 is CSVTGSMSGNTIYF. CDR3 nucleotides: TGCAGCGTTACAGGGAGTATGTCTGGAAACACCATATATTTT.

In this sample, this clonotype turned up many times. This rearrangement joins TRBV27 to TRBJ2-3; D is uncertain. Germline V gene data show CDR1 as MNHEY and CDR2 as SMNVEV (reference sequence). The V and J ends lost 6 bases and 0 bases respectively, with 7 bases between them. This CDR3 comprises 13 residues. CDR3 bases: TGTGCCAGCAGGCCCGATAGCACAGATACGCAGTATTTT. Encoded protein: CASRPDSTDTQYF.

Concerning this clonotype itself: At one end the junction does not follow the germline gene, possibly because of a read error. The genes are TRBV6-2 or TRBV6-3 and TRBJ2-7; D not resolved. CDR1 MNHEY and CDR2 SVGEGT come from the germline V gene. This CDR3 region has 11 residues. CDR3 amino acids: CSRSYSLEQSF. The CDR3 DNA follows: TGTTCCCGCAGTTACTCCTTGGAGCAGTCCTTC.

The gene calls are TRBV29-1 and TRBJ2-5, with no clear D. Germline CDR1 SQVTM, CDR2 ANQGSEA. The CDR3 is 15 residues long. Trimming removed 4 bases at V and 1 base at J, with 16 bases between. CDR3 region: CSVVWATKSQETQYF. DNA of the CDR3: TGCAGCGTTGTGTGGGCAACCAAGTCCCAAGAGACCCAGTACTTC.

This clonotype was picked up many times. The rearrangement joins TRBV7-3 to TRBJ2-1; 11 bases are a match to TRBD2. J was trimmed by 11 bases and V by 5 bases; bases with no gene match: 11. CDR3 length: 15 amino acids. In germline, CDR1 is SGHTA, CDR2 FQGTGA. The CDR3 DNA is TGTGCCAGCAGCCCCGGGACTAGCGGACGAGATAAGCAGTTCTTC. Amino acids: CASSPGTSGRDKQFF.

A remark on this clonotype: The germline gene is not matched at one end of the junction; a read error may be the cause. V usage is TRBV25-1 and J usage is TRBJ2-2, with D tentatively TRBD1 or TRBD2 (6 bases each). Germline CDR1 and CDR2: MGHDK and SYGVNS. This CDR3 is 17 amino acids long. The CDR3 here is CASSESPGALNIGELFF. CDR3 in DNA: TGTGCCAGCAGTGAATCTCCGGGGGCCCTAAACATCGGGGAGCTGTTTTTT. Variable domain in full (rest from reference TRBV25-1 and TRBJ2-2): EADIYQTPRYLVIGTGKKITLECSQTMGHDKMYWYQQDPGMELHLIHYSYGVNSTEKGDLSSESTVSRIRTEHFPLTLESARPSHTSQYLCASSESPGALNIGELFFGEGSRLTVL.

Ten or more counts support this clonotype. This sequence joins TRBV7-2 and TRBJ2-7; 11 bases map to TRBD2. V was clipped by 6 bases and J by 2 bases; unmatched bases: 9. From germline, CDR1 is SGHTA and CDR2 FQGNSA. CDR3 length: 16 residues. CDR3 protein: CASRLILAGGPYEQYF. DNA of the CDR3: TGTGCCAGCAGGTTAATTCTAGCGGGAGGACCCTACGAGCAGTACTTC.

This clonotype was seen repeatedly, ten times or more. The chain recombines TRBV4-1 with TRBJ2-3; the match to TRBD2 covers 9 bases. With V trimmed by 0 bases and J by 3 bases, 7 bases remained unmatched. This CDR3 region has 17 residues. CDR1 and CDR2 from the germline V gene are MGHRA and YSYEKL. The CDR3 here is CASSQETSGGITDTQYF. The CDR3 bases are TGCGCCAGCAGCCAAGAAACAAGCGGGGGGATAACAGATACGCAGTATTTT.

J is TRBJ2-7 and V is TRBV28; D is unresolved. V lost 7 bases, J lost 0 bases, and 13 bases lay in between. Germline V gene sequence: CDR1 MDHEN, CDR2 SYDVKM. The CDR3 is 14 amino acids. CDR3 in amino acids: CASIVCGSSYEQYF. The CDR3 DNA is TGTGCCAGCATAGTGTGTGGAAGCTCCTACGAGCAGTACTTC.

Note on this clonotype: This CDR3 is missing its conserved last phenylalanine or tryptophan, likely due to a read error. The chain carries TRBV28 and TRBJ1-2; a weak D match, TRBD1 (5 bases). V lost 6 bases and J 8 bases, leaving 19 bases between the germline ends. The CDR3 covers 14 residues. Germline CDR1 is MDHEN and CDR2 is SYDVKM. DNA for the CDR3: TGTGCCAGCAGCCGGAGCGGGACCGCCATGGGCTACACCCTC. Translated: CASSRSGTAMGYTL.

This clonotype has a count of ten or more. This rearrangement joins TRBV2 to TRBJ2-7, with 12 bases aligning to TRBD1. V was pared by 6 bases and J by 4 bases, with 7 bases of the junction left unmatched. The germline CDR1 and CDR2 sequences are SNHLY and FYNNEI. The CDR3 length is 15 residues. The CDR3 here is CASRLEGQGAYEQYF. Written as DNA, the CDR3 is TGTGCCAGCAGACTTGAGGGACAGGGGGCGTACGAGCAGTACTTC.

As to this clonotype: At one of its ends the junction is not consistent with the germline gene, which may arise from a read error. This chain connects TRBV15 to TRBJ1-1; the D gene is possibly TRBD1 (5 bases). This CDR3 has 16 amino acids. Germline CDR1 LNHNV, CDR2 YYDKDF (reference sequence). The CDR3 here is CATSRSLSGFSYEASF. The CDR3 coding sequence is TGTGCCACCAGCAGATCTCTGTCAGGGTTCTCTTATGAAGCTTCCTTT. Full variable domain (missing parts from reference TRBV15 and TRBJ1-1): DAMVIQNPRYQVTQFGKPVTLSCSQTLNHNVMYWYQQKSSQAPKLLFHYYDKDFNNEADTPDNFQSRRPNTSFCFLDIRSPGLGDTAMYLCATSRSLSGFSYEASFGQGTRLTVV.

This clonotype was seen a few times. A read error may explain this, as a much larger clone is one base away. The rearrangement links TRBV6-2 or TRBV6-3 to TRBJ1-5; tentative D call: TRBD1 (5 bases). The CDR3 sequence is 15 residues long. CDR1 and CDR2 (germline): MNHEY, SVGEGT. CDR3 in DNA: TGTGCCAGCGGTTACGGGCTCGGGGGGGTACAGCCCCAGCATTTT. Protein product: CASGYGLGGVQPQHF.

This clonotype was counted at least ten times. The rearrangement uses TRBV28 and TRBJ1-5, with no clear D. The V end lost 5 bases, the J end lost 5 bases, and 19 bases lay between the germline ends. Per germline, CDR1 MDHEN and CDR2 SYDVKM. The CDR3 consists of 16 residues. The CDR3 spells CASSPIGRGWDQPQHF. The CDR3 coding sequence is TGTGCCAGCAGTCCGATAGGCCGGGGTTGGGATCAGCCCCAGCATTTT.

This clonotype came up many times. The CDR3 loop is CASSPVGHGYEQYF. The CDR3 DNA is TGTGCCAGCTCACCAGTGGGACACGGCTACGAGCAGTACTTC. This sequence joins TRBV18 and TRBJ2-7; D might be TRBD1 (6 bases). The CDR3 has 14 amino acids. Trimming pared 2 bases from V and 3 bases from J, leaving 11 bases between. CDR1 is KGHSH and CDR2 is LQKENI in the germline V gene.

Comment on this clonotype: This could be a read error, since a much larger clone is one nucleotide away. This rearrangement joins TRBV5-1 to TRBJ2-3; tentatively, D is TRBD1 (6 bases). CDR3 length equals 20 residues. CDR1 is SGHRS and CDR2 is YFSETQ in the germline V gene. With 4 bases removed from V and 0 bases from J, the gap between germline ends came to 27 bases. The CDR3 bases are TGCGCCAGCAGCCGATCTATAACGGGACAAAAACTCGTTAGCACAGATACGCAGTATTTT. It is translated as CASSRSITGQKLVSTDTQYF.

This rearrangement joins TRBV6-1 to TRBJ2-3; the D gene is possibly TRBD2 (6 bases). The length of the CDR3 is 12 residues. The ends were cut back, 8 bases at V and 8 bases at J, with 14 bases in the middle. Per germline, CDR1 MNHNS and CDR2 SASEGT. This chain's CDR3 is CASAWTMGTQYF. CDR3 in DNA: TGTGCCAGCGCCTGGACTATGGGTACGCAGTATTTT.